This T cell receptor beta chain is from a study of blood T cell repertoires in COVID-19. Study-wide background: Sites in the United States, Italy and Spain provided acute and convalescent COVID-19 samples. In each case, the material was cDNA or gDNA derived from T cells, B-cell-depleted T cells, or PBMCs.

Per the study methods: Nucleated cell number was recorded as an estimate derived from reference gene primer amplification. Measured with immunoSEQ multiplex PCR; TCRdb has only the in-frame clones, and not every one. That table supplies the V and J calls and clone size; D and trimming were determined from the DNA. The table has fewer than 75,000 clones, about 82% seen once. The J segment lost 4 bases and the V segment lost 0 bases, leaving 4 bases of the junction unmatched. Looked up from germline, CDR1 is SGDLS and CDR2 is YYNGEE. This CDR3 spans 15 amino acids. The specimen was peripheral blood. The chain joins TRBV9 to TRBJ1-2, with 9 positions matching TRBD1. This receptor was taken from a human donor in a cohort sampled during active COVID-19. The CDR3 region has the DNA TGTGCCAGCAGCGTAGAGGGACAGGGTATCTATGGCTACACCTTC. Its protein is CASSVEGQGIYGYTF.